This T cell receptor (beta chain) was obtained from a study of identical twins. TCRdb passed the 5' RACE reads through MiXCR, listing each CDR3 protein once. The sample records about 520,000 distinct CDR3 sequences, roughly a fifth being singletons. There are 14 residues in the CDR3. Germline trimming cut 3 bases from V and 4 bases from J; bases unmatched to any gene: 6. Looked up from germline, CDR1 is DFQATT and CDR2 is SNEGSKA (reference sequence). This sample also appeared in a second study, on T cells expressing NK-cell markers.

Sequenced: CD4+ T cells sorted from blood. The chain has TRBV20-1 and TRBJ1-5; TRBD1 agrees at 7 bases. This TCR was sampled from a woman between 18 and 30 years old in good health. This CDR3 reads CSASPGQKNQPQHF. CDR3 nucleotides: TGCAGTGCTAGTCCGGGACAGAAGAATCAGCCCCAGCATTTT.